The next 29 T cell receptor beta chains were all read from a single sample in a study of OX40 agonist ivuxolimab in advanced cancers. Library method: the immunoSEQ multiplex PCR assay. TCRdb obtained this table from immuneACCESS and retained in-frame rearrangements with V and J assigned. These tables miss some clones; where compared with another copy, unresolved V genes account for less than half of the shortfall, and the remainder is unexplained. Recorded for this sample are about 74,000 clones; roughly 84% of them occurred a single time. About 1.7% of the sample lies in the top ten. The material was CD4+ or CD8+ T cells sorted from blood, obtained in a trial of the OX40 agonist ivuxolimab. These receptors originate from an adult with an advanced solid tumor such as melanoma, head and neck, liver or kidney cancer.

J is TRBJ1-2 and V is TRBV7-9; no reliable D call. Germline lookup yields CDR1 SEHNR and CDR2 FQNEAQ (reference sequence). V was cut by 2 bases and J by 3 bases, with 7 bases left in between. This CDR3 has 13 residues. CDR3 in amino acids: CASSLSDDYGYTF. The CDR3 DNA follows: TGTGCCAGCAGCTTAAGTGACGACTATGGCTACACCTTC.

The V call is TRBV6-5, the J call TRBJ2-7; 7 bases line up with TRBD1. The CDR3 is made up of 15 amino acids. Germline lookup yields CDR1 MNHEY and CDR2 SVGAGI. V shed 6 bases, J shed 0 bases, and the junction held 8 bases outside the gene matches. The CDR3: CASSRDRSSSYEQYF. The DNA for the CDR3 is TGTGCCAGCAGCCGGGACAGATCTAGCTCCTACGAGCAGTACTTC.

This chain links TRBV7-2 with TRBJ1-1; D gene ambiguous. The CDR3 extends over 13 amino acids. CDR1 and CDR2 from the germline V gene are SGHTA and FQGNSA. The ends were cut back, 1 base at V and 0 bases at J, with 3 bases in the middle. The CDR3 sequence: CASSLDMNTEAFF. The DNA for the CDR3 is TGTGCCAGCAGCTTAGATATGAACACTGAAGCTTTCTTT.

This clone was seen a single time. The genes are TRBV19 and TRBJ2-2; D might be TRBD1 (6 bases). This CDR3 contains 13 residues. Germline V gene lookup returns CDR1 LNHDA and CDR2 SQIVND (reference sequence). V lost 5 bases, J lost 6 bases, and 10 bases lay in between. The CDR3 is CASSLQGAGELFF. For the CDR3, the DNA is TGTGCCAGTAGTTTACAGGGCGCCGGGGAGCTGTTTTTT.

J is TRBJ2-5 and V is TRBV28, with 8 bases identical to TRBD1. Germline-derived CDR1 and CDR2 are MDHEN and SYDVKM. J was trimmed by 4 bases and V by 8 bases; bases with no gene match: 6. The CDR3 is 13 amino acids. The CDR3 sequence: CASAKDRVETQYF. Here the CDR3 DNA reads TGTGCCAGCGCTAAGGACAGGGTAGAGACCCAGTACTTC.

With regard to this clone: Different DNA sequences within this sample yield the same CDR3. This chain uses TRBV5-6 with TRBJ2-5, with 7 nucleotides matching TRBD2. V was clipped by 5 bases and J by 3 bases; unmatched bases: 7. Looked up from germline, CDR1 is SGHDT and CDR2 is YYEEEE. This CDR3 comprises 14 residues. CDR3 in amino acids: CASSPETSKETQYF. In nucleotides, the CDR3 is TGTGCCAGCAGTCCCGAGACTAGCAAAGAGACCCAGTACTTC. Combining the CDR3 with reference TRBV5-6 and TRBJ2-5 gives the whole variable domain DAGVTQSPTHLIKTRGQQVTLRCSPKSGHDTVSWYQQALGQGPQFIFQYYEEEERQRGNFPDRFSGHQFPNYSSELNVNALLLGDSALYLCASSPETSKETQYFGPGTRLLVL.

This chain uses TRBV6-1 with TRBJ2-3; 7 bases line up with TRBD1. Germline V gene data show CDR1 as MNHNS and CDR2 as SASEGT. V lost 10 bases and J lost 6; bases outside the gene matches: 13. The CDR3 runs to 14 residues. This CDR3 is CATTPDRTKDTQYF. In DNA form, the CDR3 reads TGTGCCACCACGCCGGACAGGACCAAGGATACGCAGTATTTT.

This chain uses TRBV9 with TRBJ1-1; D not certain. Looked up from germline, CDR1 is SGDLS and CDR2 is YYNGEE. Deletions cut 3 bases from V and 4 bases from J, with 10 bases between. The CDR3 loop spans 13 amino acids. CDR3 protein: CASSARLTTEAFF. The DNA for the CDR3 is TGTGCCAGCAGCGCCAGGTTAACCACTGAAGCTTTCTTT.

The chain carries TRBV10-3 and TRBJ1-1, with D hard to call. CDR3 length equals 14 residues. The germline V gene encodes CDR1 ENHRY and CDR2 SYGVKD. With 2 bases removed from V and 0 bases from J, the gap between germline ends came to 7 bases. CDR3 sequence: CAISEIGMNTEAFF. The CDR3 nucleotides are TGTGCCATCAGTGAGATTGGGATGAACACTGAAGCTTTCTTT.

J is TRBJ2-5 and V is TRBV2; 7 bases are shared with TRBD1. The CDR3 loop spans 16 amino acids. The V segment lost 4 bases and the J segment 4 bases; nucleotides outside the gene matches: 12. Germline assignment: CDR1 SNHLY and CDR2 FYNNEI. CDR3: CASSVFGTAEGETQYF. For the CDR3, the DNA is TGTGCCAGCAGTGTATTTGGGACAGCAGAGGGAGAGACCCAGTACTTC.

The chain employs TRBV5-1 and TRBJ2-3; D is unresolved. Per the germline V gene, CDR1 is SGHRS and CDR2 is YFSETQ. CDR3 length equals 15 residues. V shed 3 bases and J shed 1 base, with 12 bases lying between them. DNA for the CDR3: TGCGCCAGCAGCTGGGCTGGGTTGGGCACAGATACGCAGTATTTT. As protein: CASSWAGLGTDTQYF.

The chain links TRBV28 to TRBJ1-2; maybe TRBD1 (6 bases). The V end lost 5 bases, the J end lost 6 bases, and 19 bases lay between the germline ends. Germline CDR1 reads MDHEN; CDR2 reads SYDVKM. The CDR3 consists of 15 residues. The chain's CDR3 is CASSAGRGLSDGYTF. In DNA, the CDR3 is TGTGCCAGCAGTGCTGGGCGGGGGCTAAGTGATGGCTACACCTTC.

The chain is built from TRBV7-9 and TRBJ1-4, with no clear D. The germline V gene encodes CDR1 SEHNR and CDR2 FQNEAQ (reference sequence). The CDR3 runs to 15 residues. V was trimmed by 5 bases and J by 8 bases, leaving 18 bases between them. The DNA of the CDR3 is TGTGCCAGCAGCCCTGTAATGATGGGAGGGGAAAAACTGTTTTTT. Protein product: CASSPVMMGGEKLFF.

This clone was observed a handful of times. The chain combines TRBV7-2 with TRBJ2-1; the D gene is possibly TRBD1 (5 bases). The V end lost 3 bases, the J end lost 7 bases, and 10 bases lay between the germline ends. Germline V lookup: CDR1 SGHTA, CDR2 FQGNSA. CDR3 length: 13 residues. CDR3 DNA sequence: TGTGCCAGCAGCTTGGGGCCTAGAAATGAGCAGTTCTTC. This gives the protein CASSLGPRNEQFF.

The J gene is TRBJ1-6, the V gene TRBV5-6, with 8 bases identical to TRBD1. Germline V gives CDR1 SGHDT, CDR2 YYEEEE. With V trimmed by 7 bases and J by 10 bases, 10 bases remained unmatched. This CDR3 is built from 14 residues. CDR3 sequence (DNA): TGTGCCAGCGACCAGCAGGGGGCTAAATCACCCCTCCACTTT. It codes for CASDQQGAKSPLHF. Using reference TRBV5-6 and TRBJ1-6 for the parts outside the CDR3, the full variable domain is DAGVTQSPTHLIKTRGQQVTLRCSPKSGHDTVSWYQQALGQGPQFIFQYYEEEERQRGNFPDRFSGHQFPNYSSELNVNALLLGDSALYLCASDQQGAKSPLHFGNGTRLTVT.

The rearrangement links TRBV7-2 to TRBJ2-1; the D is unclear. Trimming removed 5 bases from V and 12 bases from J, with 14 bases in between. Germline V gives CDR1 SGHTA, CDR2 FQGNSA. The CDR3 has 12 amino acids. The CDR3 DNA is TGTGCCAGCAGCCGCTTACTAAGTGGGCAGTTCTTC. It is translated as CASSRLLSGQFF.

The J gene is TRBJ1-3, the V gene TRBV6-6; D remains unclear. The CDR3 totals 14 residues. Trimming took 0 bases from V and 0 from J, leaving 3 bases between them. Germline lookup yields CDR1 MNHNY and CDR2 SVGAGI (reference sequence). As DNA, the CDR3 is TGTGCCAGCAGTTACTCGGTCTCTGGAAACACCATATATTTT. Protein product: CASSYSVSGNTIYF.

The CDR3 loop reads CATSRGENIQYF. The CDR3 DNA is TGTGCCACCTCCCGGGGAGAAAACATTCAGTACTTC. The chain carries TRBV15 and TRBJ2-4; tentatively, D is TRBD2 (5 bases). Per the germline V gene, CDR1 is LNHNV and CDR2 is YYDKDF (reference sequence). V lost 8 bases and J lost 5, with 10 bases in between. The CDR3 contains 12 residues.

This clone was observed once. For the CDR3, the DNA is TGTGCCATCGGAGGCCAGAACCCTTACGAGCAGTACTTC. It is translated as CAIGGQNPYEQYF. V gene TRBV10-3 combines with J gene TRBJ2-7; weak D call: TRBD2 (5 bases). This CDR3 has 13 residues. V was cut by 8 bases and J by 4 bases, with 15 bases left in between. Germline V gene lookup returns CDR1 ENHRY and CDR2 SYGVKD.

The rearrangement joins TRBV30 to TRBJ2-7; D ambiguous. CDR1 is GTSNPN and CDR2 is SVGIG in the germline V gene (reference sequence). The CDR3 sequence is 12 residues long. The V gene lost 1 base and the J gene lost 0 bases, with 4 bases spanning the gap. The CDR3 is CAWSGGSYEQYF. CDR3 bases: TGTGCCTGGAGTGGGGGCTCCTACGAGCAGTACTTC.

This clone was recorded once. This chain links TRBV30 with TRBJ2-5, with no clear D. The CDR3 is made up of 14 amino acids. CDR1 is GTSNPN and CDR2 is SVGIG in the germline V gene (reference sequence). V dropped 0 bases and J dropped 1 base, with 9 bases sitting between them. This chain's CDR3 is CAWSVLRGQETQYF. The CDR3 nucleotides read TGTGCCTGGAGTGTACTGCGAGGCCAAGAGACCCAGTACTTC.

Of note for this clone: This may be a read error: a much more frequent sequence differs by one nucleotide. The sample has other DNA sequences that encode this CDR3 too. The gene calls are TRBV19 and TRBJ2-1; D assignment may be TRBD1 or TRBD2 (5 bases each). V lost 7 bases and J lost 10, with 14 bases in between. CDR1 and CDR2 (germline): LNHDA, SQIVND (reference sequence). The CDR3 runs to 12 residues. The CDR3 region has the DNA TGTGCCAGTAAAGCCGTTCGGGGCGAGCAGTTCTTC. Protein sequence: CASKAVRGEQFF.

The V call is TRBV19, the J call TRBJ2-7; 7 bases fit TRBD1. The trim removed 3 bases at V and 6 bases at J, leaving 5 bases unmatched. This CDR3 spans 13 amino acids. The germline CDR1 and CDR2 sequences are LNHDA and SQIVND (reference sequence). In nucleotides, the CDR3 is TGTGCCAGTAGTATTGAGGGGGCATCCGAGCAGTACTTC. Amino acids: CASSIEGASEQYF.

This clone was detected once. The chain employs TRBV7-3 and TRBJ2-2; D unresolved. Germline V gene sequence: CDR1 SGHTA, CDR2 FQGTGA. V was trimmed by 5 bases and J by 7 bases, leaving 14 bases between them. The length of the CDR3 is 14 residues. In DNA form, the CDR3 reads TGTGCCAGCAGCCGAGGACGAGAGAGCGGGGAGCTGTTTTTT. Translation gives CASSRGRESGELFF.

The rearrangement uses TRBV5-1 and TRBJ2-3; D might be TRBD2 (6 bases). V was pared by 7 bases and J by 4 bases, with 22 bases between. The CDR3 consists of 16 residues. The germline V gene encodes CDR1 SGHRS and CDR2 YFSETQ. CDR3 in DNA: TGCGCCAGCTCCAAGGAGGGTACCTTGAGGGCAGATACGCAGTATTTT. Translated, it gives CASSKEGTLRADTQYF.

This chain links TRBV4-3 with TRBJ2-7; 11 nucleotides align to TRBD2. V shed 0 bases, J shed 4 bases, and the junction held 2 bases outside the gene matches. Germline CDR1 is LGHNA and CDR2 is YSLEER. There are 15 residues in the CDR3. This CDR3 is CASSQELAGGYEQYF. The DNA of the CDR3 is TGCGCCAGCAGCCAAGAATTAGCGGGAGGGTACGAGCAGTACTTC.

The chain combines TRBV20-1 with TRBJ2-7, with D hard to call. This CDR3 is built from 11 residues. The V end lost 6 bases, the J end lost 4 bases, and 10 bases lay between the germline ends. From germline, CDR1 is DFQATT and CDR2 SNEGSKA (reference sequence). CDR3 protein: CSAEREYEQYF. The CDR3 DNA reads TGCAGTGCGGAACGTGAGTACGAGCAGTACTTC.

The chain is built from TRBV28 and TRBJ2-2; D assignment may be TRBD1 or TRBD2 (5 bases each). In germline, CDR1 is MDHEN, CDR2 SYDVKM. CDR3 size: 16 residues. Trimming shortened V by 3 bases and J by 6 bases, and 17 bases separated the two germline ends. The CDR3 nucleotides read TGTGCCAGCAGTTTTCATCAAGGGACCCCCTCCGGGGAGCTGTTTTTT. This gives the protein CASSFHQGTPSGELFF. Together with reference TRBV28 and TRBJ2-2, the CDR3 gives the full variable domain: DVKVTQSSRYLVKRTGEKVFLECVQDMDHENMFWYRQDPGLGLRLIYFSYDVKMKEKGDIPEGYSVSREKKERFSLILESASTNQTSMYLCASSFHQGTPSGELFFGEGSRLTVL.

The chain links TRBV6-1 to TRBJ1-5; 7 bases fit TRBD1. This CDR3 has 11 residues. From germline, CDR1 is MNHNS and CDR2 SASEGT. V lost 6 bases and J lost 11; bases outside the gene matches: 4. CDR3 coding DNA: TGTGCCAGCAGGTACAGGGGTACCCAGCATTTT. Translation gives CASRYRGTQHF.